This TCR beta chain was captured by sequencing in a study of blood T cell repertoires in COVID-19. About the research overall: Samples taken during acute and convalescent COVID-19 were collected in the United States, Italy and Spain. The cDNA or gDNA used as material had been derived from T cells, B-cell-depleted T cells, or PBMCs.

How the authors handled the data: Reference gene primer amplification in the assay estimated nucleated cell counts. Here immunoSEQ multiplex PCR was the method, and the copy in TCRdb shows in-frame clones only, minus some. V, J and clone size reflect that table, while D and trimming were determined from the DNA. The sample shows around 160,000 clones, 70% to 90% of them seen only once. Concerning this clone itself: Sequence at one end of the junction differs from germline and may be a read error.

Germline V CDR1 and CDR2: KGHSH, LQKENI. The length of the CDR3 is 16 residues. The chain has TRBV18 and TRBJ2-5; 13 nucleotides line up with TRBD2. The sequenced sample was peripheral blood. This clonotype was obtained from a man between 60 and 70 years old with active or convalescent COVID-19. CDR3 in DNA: TGTGCCAGCTCATCACCGGGACTAGCGGGAATAGAGACCCAGTACTTC. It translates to CASSSPGLAGIETQYF.